This TCR beta chain was obtained from a study of neoadjuvant nivolumab and ipilimumab in lung cancer. General study points: TCR clonality did not significantly correlate with pathologic tumor regression. Resected tumors had greater TCR richness and clonality than uninvolved lung.

The count of this clone is one. The antigen is unknown. Profiled with immunoSEQ multiplex PCR; TCRdb holds only in-frame clones, not every one. Among 24,000 or so clones listed, 80% were seen once. The sequence was obtained from an adult with non-small cell lung cancer. The source was peripheral blood, collected before neoadjuvant nivolumab, alone or with ipilimumab.

The CDR3 spells CASTSPGVHEQYF. The CDR3 DNA is TGTGCCAGCACCTCACCGGGGGTCCACGAGCAGTACTTC. The rearrangement uses TRBV28 and TRBJ2-7; possible D gene TRBD2, 6 bases. This CDR3 has 13 amino acids. The germline V and J ends were trimmed by 7 bases and 5 bases, with 15 bases remaining between them. CDR1 is MDHEN, CDR2 SYDVKM, per germline. Combining the CDR3 with reference TRBV28 and TRBJ2-7 gives the whole variable domain DVKVTQSSRYLVKRTGEKVFLECVQDMDHENMFWYRQDPGLGLRLIYFSYDVKMKEKGDIPEGYSVSREKKERFSLILESASTNQTSMYLCASTSPGVHEQYFGPGTRLTVT.